These T cell receptor beta chains were read from a single sample in a study of cytomegalovirus exposure and HLA in healthy donors. Method: immunoSEQ multiplex PCR; TCRdb's copy keeps in-frame clones and lacks some. The sample has more than 80,000 clones, 75% seen once; the top ten hold less than 3%. The specimen sequenced was PBMCs. The receptor set was obtained from a male donor in good health and CMV-seropositive. Both conserved end residues are part of each CDR3. Each record gives: CDR3 DNA, CDR3 protein, D gene, clone size, J gene, V gene. The D gene is left open where the match is weak. Clone size is stated in some rows and not others, as once, few, many or a class when expanded.

TGTGCCAGCCAGGGGAATGAAAAACTGTTTTTT CASQGNEKLFF - - TRBJ1-4 TRBV6-6
TGTGCCAGCAGTTTAGCGGAAGAGACCCAGTACTTC CASSLAEETQYF - - TRBJ2-5 TRBV28
TGTGCCAGGGGGCGGGAGGGGAGAGGGACTGAAGCTTTCTTT CARGREGRGTEAFF - - TRBJ1-1 TRBV2
TGCGCCAGCAGCCAAGAGTATAGCCACAATCAGCCCCAGCATTTT CASSQEYSHNQPQHF - - TRBJ1-5 TRBV4-1
TGTGCCAGCAGCCCGTGGGGCAGGGGGATCGGCGGCTACACCTTC CASSPWGRGIGGYTF TRBD1 - TRBJ1-2 TRBV5-6
TGTGCCAGCAGTGGAGACAGGGCCGCGAGCACTGAAGCTTTCTTT CASSGDRAASTEAFF TRBD1 once TRBJ1-1 TRBV2
TGTGCCAGCAGCGGGGGGGGCTTTAATGAAAAACTGTTTTTT CASSGGGFNEKLFF - - TRBJ1-4 TRBV9
TGTGCCAGTAGTCAGGACTACCTCAATGAGCAGTTCTTC CASSQDYLNEQFF - - TRBJ2-1 TRBV19
TGTGCCAGCAGTTCGGGACAAGGACGTACCCAGCATTTT CASSSGQGRTQHF - - TRBJ1-5 TRBV28
TGTGCCTGGAGTGTAACTAGCGGGAGCGATGAGCAGTTCTTC CAWSVTSGSDEQFF TRBD2 - TRBJ2-1 TRBV30
TGTGCCTGGGAAAGGAACGGACACACGAATTATAGCAATCAGCCCCAGCATTTT CAWERNGHTNYSNQPQHF - - TRBJ1-5 TRBV30
TGCGCCAGCAGCTTGGGTACTAGCACAGATACGCAGTATTTT CASSLGTSTDTQYF - - TRBJ2-3 TRBV5-1
TGTGCCAGCACGTTTAGCGGGGGTCAGCCCCAGCATTTT CASTFSGGQPQHF - - TRBJ1-5 TRBV28
TGTGCCAGCAGTTTACTCGGGGGGTTTAGGTATGGCTACACCTTC CASSLLGGFRYGYTF - - TRBJ1-2 TRBV28
TGTGCCAGCAGTATAGCGGGGGGAAGCTCCAATGAGCAGTTCTTC CASSIAGGSSNEQFF TRBD2 - TRBJ2-1 TRBV28
TGTGCCAGCAGGACTTCCCGGGACACCATATATTTT CASRTSRDTIYF - - TRBJ1-3 TRBV28
TGTGCCAGCAGGGGGACTAGCGGGATCTACGAGCAGTACTTC CASRGTSGIYEQYF TRBD2 - TRBJ2-7 TRBV28
TGTGCCAGCAGCTATCTCGTGTATGGCTACACCTTC CASSYLVYGYTF - - TRBJ1-2 TRBV28
TGTGCCAGCAGCAACGAGGGACTCATGAATTCACCCCTCCACTTT CASSNEGLMNSPLHF - - TRBJ1-6 TRBV7-9
TGTGCCAGTAGTATATCCGGGGTGCCCTACGAGCAGTACTTC CASSISGVPYEQYF - - TRBJ2-7 TRBV19
TGTGCCACCACGGACAGGGGGGTCTATAGCTACACCTTC CATTDRGVYSYTF TRBD1 - TRBJ1-2 TRBV7-3
TGTGCCAGCAGCTTTCCAGCGGGAAACCAAGAGACCCAGTACTTC CASSFPAGNQETQYF TRBD2 - TRBJ2-5 TRBV5-4
TGTGCCAGCAGTTCTGACAGGGCAACTAATGAAAAACTGTTTTTT CASSSDRATNEKLFF TRBD1 - TRBJ1-4 TRBV28
TGTGCCAGCGTTTCAAAAGCGGGAGGTTCCTACAATGAGCAGTTCTTC CASVSKAGGSYNEQFF TRBD2 - TRBJ2-1 TRBV28
TGTGCCAGCAAGAGAACAGGACGCTATGGCTACACCTTC CASKRTGRYGYTF - - TRBJ1-2 TRBV28
TGTGCCTGGAGTACCTCGACAGAAAGCTATGGCTACACCTTC CAWSTSTESYGYTF - few TRBJ1-2 TRBV30
TGTGCCAGCACCCCTCAGGGCGGCACCGGGGAGCTGTTTTTT CASTPQGGTGELFF - - TRBJ2-2 TRBV7-7
TGTGCCAGCAGCTTAGCTCGGGGGGGCACCGGGGAGCTGTTTTTT CASSLARGGTGELFF TRBD2 - TRBJ2-2 TRBV7-8
TGTGCCAGCAGCGGGGACAGGGACACTGAAGCTTTCTTT CASSGDRDTEAFF TRBD1 few TRBJ1-1 TRBV13
TGTGCCAGCAGCGCGGGTCGATGGGTGCCCTACGAGCAGTACTTC CASSAGRWVPYEQYF - - TRBJ2-7 TRBV7-6
TGCAGCGTTGGACAGGGGAACACTGAAGCTTTCTTT CSVGQGNTEAFF TRBD1 - TRBJ1-1 TRBV29-1
TGCAGCGTTGAAGGAGGGACAGGGGGCATCTACGAGCAGTACTTC CSVEGGTGGIYEQYF TRBD1 - TRBJ2-7 TRBV29-1
TGTGCCAGCAGCTCCGGACAGGGCGGGGGGAACACTGAAGCTTTCTTT CASSSGQGGGNTEAFF TRBD1 few TRBJ1-1 TRBV7-8
TGTGCCAGCAGCCAGACTAGCGGGAAACAAGAGACCCAGTACTTC CASSQTSGKQETQYF TRBD2 - TRBJ2-5 TRBV4-2
TGTGCCAGCTCACCACCGGGGTTAGCGGGGGGCCTGAACCAAGAGACCCAGTACTTC CASSPPGLAGGLNQETQYF TRBD2 - TRBJ2-5 TRBV18
TGCGCCAGCAGCCAAGATCTTGGGGACAGCTACGAGCAGTACTTC CASSQDLGDSYEQYF TRBD1 - TRBJ2-7 TRBV4-3